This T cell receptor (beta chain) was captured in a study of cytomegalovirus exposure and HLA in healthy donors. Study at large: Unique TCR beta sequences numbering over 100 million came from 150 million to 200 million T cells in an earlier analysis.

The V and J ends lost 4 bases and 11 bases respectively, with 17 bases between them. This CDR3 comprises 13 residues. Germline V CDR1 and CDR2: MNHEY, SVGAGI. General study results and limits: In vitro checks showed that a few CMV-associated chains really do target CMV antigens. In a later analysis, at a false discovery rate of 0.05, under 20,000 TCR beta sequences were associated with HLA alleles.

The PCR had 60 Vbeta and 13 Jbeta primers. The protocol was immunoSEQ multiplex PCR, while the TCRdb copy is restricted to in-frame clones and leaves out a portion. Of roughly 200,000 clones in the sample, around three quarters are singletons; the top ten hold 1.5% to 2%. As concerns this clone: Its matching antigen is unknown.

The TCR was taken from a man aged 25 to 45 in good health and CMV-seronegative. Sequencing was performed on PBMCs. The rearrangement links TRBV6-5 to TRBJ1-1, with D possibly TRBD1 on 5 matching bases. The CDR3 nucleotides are TGTGCCAGCAGTTCCCCGGGGGAGGCAGACGCTTTCTTT. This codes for CASSSPGEADAFF.